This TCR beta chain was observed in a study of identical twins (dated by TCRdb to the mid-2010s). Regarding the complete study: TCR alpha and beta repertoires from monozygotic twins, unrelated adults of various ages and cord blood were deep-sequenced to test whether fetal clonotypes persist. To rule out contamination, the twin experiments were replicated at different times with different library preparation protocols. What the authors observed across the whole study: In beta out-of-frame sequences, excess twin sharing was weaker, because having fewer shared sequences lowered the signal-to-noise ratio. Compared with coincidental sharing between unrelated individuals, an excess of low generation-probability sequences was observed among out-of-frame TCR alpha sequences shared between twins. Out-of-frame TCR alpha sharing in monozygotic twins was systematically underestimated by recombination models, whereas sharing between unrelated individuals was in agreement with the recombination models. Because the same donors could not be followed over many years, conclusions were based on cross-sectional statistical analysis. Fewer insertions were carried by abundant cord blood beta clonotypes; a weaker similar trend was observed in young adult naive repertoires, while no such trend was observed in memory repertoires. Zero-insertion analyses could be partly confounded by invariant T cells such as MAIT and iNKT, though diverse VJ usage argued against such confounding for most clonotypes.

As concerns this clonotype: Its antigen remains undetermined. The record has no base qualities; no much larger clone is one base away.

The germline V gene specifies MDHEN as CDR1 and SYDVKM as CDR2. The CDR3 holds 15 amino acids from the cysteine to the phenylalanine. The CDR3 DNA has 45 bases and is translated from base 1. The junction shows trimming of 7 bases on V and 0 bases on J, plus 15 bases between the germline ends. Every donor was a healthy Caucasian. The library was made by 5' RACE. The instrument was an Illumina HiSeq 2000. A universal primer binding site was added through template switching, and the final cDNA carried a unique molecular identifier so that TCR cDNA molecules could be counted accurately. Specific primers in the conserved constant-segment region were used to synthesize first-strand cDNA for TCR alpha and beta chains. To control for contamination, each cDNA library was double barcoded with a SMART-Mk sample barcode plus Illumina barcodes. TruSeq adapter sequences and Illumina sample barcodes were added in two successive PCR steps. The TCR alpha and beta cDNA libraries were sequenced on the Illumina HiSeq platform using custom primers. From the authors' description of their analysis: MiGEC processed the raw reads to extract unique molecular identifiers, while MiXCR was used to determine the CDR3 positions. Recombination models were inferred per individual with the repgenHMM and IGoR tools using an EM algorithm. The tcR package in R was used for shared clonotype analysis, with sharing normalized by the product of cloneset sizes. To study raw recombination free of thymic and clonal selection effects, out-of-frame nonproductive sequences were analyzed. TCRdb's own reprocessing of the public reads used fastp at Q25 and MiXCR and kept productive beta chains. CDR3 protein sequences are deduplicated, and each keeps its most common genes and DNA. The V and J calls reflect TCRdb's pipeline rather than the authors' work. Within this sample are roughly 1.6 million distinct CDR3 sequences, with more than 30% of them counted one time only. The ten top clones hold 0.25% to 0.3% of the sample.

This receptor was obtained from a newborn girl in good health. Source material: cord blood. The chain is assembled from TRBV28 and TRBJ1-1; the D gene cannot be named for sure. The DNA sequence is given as TGTGCCAGCATCTCCCACGGGGAAATGAACACTGAAGCTTTCTTT. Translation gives CASISHGEMNTEAFF.